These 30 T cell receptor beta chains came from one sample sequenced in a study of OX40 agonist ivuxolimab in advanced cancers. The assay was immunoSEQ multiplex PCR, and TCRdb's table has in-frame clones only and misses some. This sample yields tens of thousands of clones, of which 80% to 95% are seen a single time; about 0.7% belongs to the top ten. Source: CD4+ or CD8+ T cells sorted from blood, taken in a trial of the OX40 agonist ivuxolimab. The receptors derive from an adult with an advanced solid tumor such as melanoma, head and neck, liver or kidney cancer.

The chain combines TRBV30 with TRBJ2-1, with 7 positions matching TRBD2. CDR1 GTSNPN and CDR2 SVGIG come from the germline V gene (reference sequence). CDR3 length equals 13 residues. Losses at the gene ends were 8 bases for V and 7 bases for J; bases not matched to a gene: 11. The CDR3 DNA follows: TGTGCCCGATCAGCGGGGAAGAGGAATGAGCAGTTCTTC. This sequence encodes CARSAGKRNEQFF.

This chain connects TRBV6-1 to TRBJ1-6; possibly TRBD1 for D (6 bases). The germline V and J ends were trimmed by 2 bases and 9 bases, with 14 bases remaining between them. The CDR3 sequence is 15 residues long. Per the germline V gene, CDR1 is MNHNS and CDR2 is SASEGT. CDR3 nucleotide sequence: TGTGCCAGCAGTGAAATTAGGGGGAATGGTTCACCCCTCCACTTT. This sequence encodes CASSEIRGNGSPLHF.

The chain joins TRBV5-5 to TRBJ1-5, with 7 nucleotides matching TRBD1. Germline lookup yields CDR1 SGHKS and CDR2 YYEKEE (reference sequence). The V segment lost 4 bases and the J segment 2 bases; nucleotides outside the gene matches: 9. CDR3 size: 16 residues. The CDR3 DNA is TGTGCCAGCAGCACCGGGACAGAAGGTGGCAATCAGCCCCAGCATTTT. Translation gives CASSTGTEGGNQPQHF.

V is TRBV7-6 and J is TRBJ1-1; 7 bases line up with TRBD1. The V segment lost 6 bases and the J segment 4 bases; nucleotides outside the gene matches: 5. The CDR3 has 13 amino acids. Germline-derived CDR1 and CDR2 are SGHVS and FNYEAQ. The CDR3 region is CASSRQGGTEAFF. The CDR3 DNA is TGTGCCAGCAGTCGACAGGGAGGCACTGAAGCTTTCTTT.

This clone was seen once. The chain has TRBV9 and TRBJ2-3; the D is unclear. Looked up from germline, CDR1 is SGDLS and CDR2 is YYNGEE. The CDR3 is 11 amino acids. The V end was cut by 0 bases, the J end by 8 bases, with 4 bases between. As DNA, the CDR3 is TGTGCCAGCAGCGTAGATGGTACGCAGTATTTT. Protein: CASSVDGTQYF.

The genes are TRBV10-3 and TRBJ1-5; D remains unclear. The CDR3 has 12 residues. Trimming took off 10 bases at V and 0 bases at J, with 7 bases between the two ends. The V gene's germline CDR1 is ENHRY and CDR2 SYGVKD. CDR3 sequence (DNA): TGTGCCACCTCCCTTAGCAATCAGCCCCAGCATTTT. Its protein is CATSLSNQPQHF.

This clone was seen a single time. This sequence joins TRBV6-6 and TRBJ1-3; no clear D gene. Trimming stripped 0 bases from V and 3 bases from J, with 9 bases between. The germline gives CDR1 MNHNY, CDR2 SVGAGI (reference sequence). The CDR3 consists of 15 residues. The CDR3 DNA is TGTGCCAGCAGTTACTCGAAGGCAATTGGAAACACCATATATTTT. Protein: CASSYSKAIGNTIYF.

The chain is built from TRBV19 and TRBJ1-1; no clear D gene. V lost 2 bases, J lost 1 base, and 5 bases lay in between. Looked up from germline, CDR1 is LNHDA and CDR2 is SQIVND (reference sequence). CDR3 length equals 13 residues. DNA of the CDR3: TGTGCCAGTAGTATAAGTGGGAACACTGAAGCTTTCTTT. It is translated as CASSISGNTEAFF.

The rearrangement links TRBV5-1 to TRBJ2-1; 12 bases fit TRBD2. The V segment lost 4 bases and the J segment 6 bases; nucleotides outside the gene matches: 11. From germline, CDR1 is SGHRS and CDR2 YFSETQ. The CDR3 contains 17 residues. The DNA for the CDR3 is TGCGCCAGCAGCCAGCGACCGGGACTAGCGGGCACCAATGAGCAGTTCTTC. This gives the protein CASSQRPGLAGTNEQFF.

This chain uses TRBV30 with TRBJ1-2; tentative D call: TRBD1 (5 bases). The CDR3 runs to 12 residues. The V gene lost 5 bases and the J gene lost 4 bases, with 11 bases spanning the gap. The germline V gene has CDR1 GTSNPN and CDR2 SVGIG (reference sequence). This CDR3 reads CAWPEGPYGYTF. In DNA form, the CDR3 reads TGTGCCTGGCCTGAGGGACCCTATGGCTACACCTTC. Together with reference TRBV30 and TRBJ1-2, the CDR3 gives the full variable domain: SQTIHQWPATLVQPVGSPLSLECTVEGTSNPNLYWYRQAAGRGLQLLFYSVGIGQISSEVPQNLSASRPQDRQFILSSKKLLLSDSGFYLCAWPEGPYGYTFGSGTRLTVV.

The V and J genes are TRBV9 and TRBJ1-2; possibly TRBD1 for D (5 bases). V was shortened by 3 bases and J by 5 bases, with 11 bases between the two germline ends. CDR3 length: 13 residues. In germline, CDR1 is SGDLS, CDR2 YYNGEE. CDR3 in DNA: TGTGCCAGCAGCGAGGGACGGCTTTATGGCTACACCTTC. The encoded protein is CASSEGRLYGYTF.

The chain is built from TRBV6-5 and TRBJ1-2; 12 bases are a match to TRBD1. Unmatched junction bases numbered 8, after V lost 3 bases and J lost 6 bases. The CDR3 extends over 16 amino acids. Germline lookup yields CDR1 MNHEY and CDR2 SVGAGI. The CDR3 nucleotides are TGTGCCAGCAGTTATTCACCGGGGACAGGGGGCGATGGCTACACCTTC. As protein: CASSYSPGTGGDGYTF.

In nucleotides, the CDR3 is TGCAGCGTTGAACGCTGGACTTTCGGCTACACCTTC. Residues: CSVERWTFGYTF. The chain couples TRBV29-1 to TRBJ1-2, with D uncertain. V dropped 2 bases and J dropped 8 bases, with 12 bases sitting between them. The CDR3 has 12 amino acids. In germline, CDR1 is SQVTM, CDR2 ANQGSEA.

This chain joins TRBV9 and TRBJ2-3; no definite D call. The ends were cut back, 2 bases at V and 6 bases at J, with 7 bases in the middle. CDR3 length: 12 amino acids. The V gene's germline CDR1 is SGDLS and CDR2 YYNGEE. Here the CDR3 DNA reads TGTGCCAGCAGCGTCTCAGCGGATACGCAGTATTTT. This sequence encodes CASSVSADTQYF. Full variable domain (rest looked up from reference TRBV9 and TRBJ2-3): DSGVTQTPKHLITATGQRVTLRCSPRSGDLSVYWYQQSLDQGLQFLIQYYNGEERAKGNILERFSAQQFPDLHSELNLSSLELGDSALYFCASSVSADTQYFGPGTRLTVL.

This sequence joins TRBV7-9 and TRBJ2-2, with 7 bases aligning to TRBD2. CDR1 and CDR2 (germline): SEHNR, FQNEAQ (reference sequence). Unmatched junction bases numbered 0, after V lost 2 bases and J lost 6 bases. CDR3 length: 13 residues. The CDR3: CASSLLAAGELFF. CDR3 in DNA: TGTGCCAGCAGCTTACTAGCGGCCGGGGAGCTGTTTTTT.

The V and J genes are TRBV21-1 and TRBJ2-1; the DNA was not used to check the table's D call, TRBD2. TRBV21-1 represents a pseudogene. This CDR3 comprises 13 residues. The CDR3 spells CARGLSRIDEQFF. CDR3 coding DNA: TGTGCCAGGGGACTCTCCAGGATCGATGAGCAGTTCTTC.

This CDR3 reads CASSLQGDTEAFF. As DNA, the CDR3 is TGTGCCAGCAGCTTGCAGGGAGATACTGAAGCTTTCTTT. J is TRBJ1-1 and V is TRBV5-5; D perhaps matches TRBD1 (5 bases). The CDR3 loop spans 13 amino acids. V gave up 1 base and J gave up 5 bases, with 9 bases separating them. Germline V CDR1 and CDR2: SGHKS, YYEKEE (reference sequence).

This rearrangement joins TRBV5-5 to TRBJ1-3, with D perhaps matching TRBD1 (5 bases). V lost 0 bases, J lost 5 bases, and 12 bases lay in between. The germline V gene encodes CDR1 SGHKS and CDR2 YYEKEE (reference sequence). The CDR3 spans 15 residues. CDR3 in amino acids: CASSLGGDGRNTIYF. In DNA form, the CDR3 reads TGTGCCAGCAGCTTGGGAGGGGATGGACGAAACACCATATATTTT.

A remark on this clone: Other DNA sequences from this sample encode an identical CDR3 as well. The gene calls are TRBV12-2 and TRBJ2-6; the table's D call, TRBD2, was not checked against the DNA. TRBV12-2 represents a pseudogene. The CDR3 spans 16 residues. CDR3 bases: TGTGCAAGCCGCTTATTATGGACTCCTGGGGCCAACGTCCTGACTTTC. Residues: CASRLLWTPGANVLTF.

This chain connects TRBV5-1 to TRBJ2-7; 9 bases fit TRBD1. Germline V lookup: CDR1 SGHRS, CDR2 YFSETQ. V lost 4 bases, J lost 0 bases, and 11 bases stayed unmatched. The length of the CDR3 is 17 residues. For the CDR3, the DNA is TGCGCCAGCAGCCTAACTCCCGGGACAGGGAGCTCCTACGAGCAGTACTTC. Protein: CASSLTPGTGSSYEQYF. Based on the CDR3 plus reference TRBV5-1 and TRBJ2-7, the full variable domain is KAGVTQTPRYLIKTRGQQVTLSCSPISGHRSVSWYQQTPGQGLQFLFEYFSETQRNKGNFPGRFSGRQFSNSRSEMNVSTLELGDSALYLCASSLTPGTGSSYEQYFGPGTRLTVT.

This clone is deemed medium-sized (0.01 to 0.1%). CDR3 loop: CASSFSGGNYEQYF. The CDR3 coding sequence is TGTGCCAGCAGTTTTAGCGGGGGGAACTACGAGCAGTACTTC. This chain uses TRBV28 with TRBJ2-7; 10 bases are a match to TRBD2. With V trimmed by 3 bases and J by 3 bases, 2 bases remained unmatched. Looked up from germline, CDR1 is MDHEN and CDR2 is SYDVKM. This CDR3 has 14 residues.

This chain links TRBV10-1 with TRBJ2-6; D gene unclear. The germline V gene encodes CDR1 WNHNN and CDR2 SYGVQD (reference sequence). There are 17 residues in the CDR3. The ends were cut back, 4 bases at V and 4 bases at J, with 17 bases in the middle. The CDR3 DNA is TGCGCCAGCAGTGTAACGGCTGCTGGTGGAGGGGCCAACGTCCTGACTTTC. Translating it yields CASSVTAAGGGANVLTF.

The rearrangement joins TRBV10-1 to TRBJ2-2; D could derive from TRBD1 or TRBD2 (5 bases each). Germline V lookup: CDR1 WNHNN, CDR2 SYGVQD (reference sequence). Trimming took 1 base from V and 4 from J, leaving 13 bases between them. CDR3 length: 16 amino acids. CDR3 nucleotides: TGCGCCAGCAGTGAGTTCCGGGGCAGCCTCACCGGGGAGCTGTTTTTT. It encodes CASSEFRGSLTGELFF.

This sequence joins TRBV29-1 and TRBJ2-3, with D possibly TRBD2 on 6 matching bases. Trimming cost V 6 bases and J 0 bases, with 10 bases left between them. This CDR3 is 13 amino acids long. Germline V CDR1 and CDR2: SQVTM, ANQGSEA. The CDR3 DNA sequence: TGCAGCGTCCTAGGGACTAGCACAGATACGCAGTATTTT. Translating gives CSVLGTSTDTQYF.

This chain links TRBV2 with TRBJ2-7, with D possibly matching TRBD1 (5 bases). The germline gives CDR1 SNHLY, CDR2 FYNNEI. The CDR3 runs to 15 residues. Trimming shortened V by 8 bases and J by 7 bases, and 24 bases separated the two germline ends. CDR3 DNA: TGTGCCAGCCCGGCTAGGACCTCAGCCAGGGATGAGCAGTACTTC. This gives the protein CASPARTSARDEQYF.

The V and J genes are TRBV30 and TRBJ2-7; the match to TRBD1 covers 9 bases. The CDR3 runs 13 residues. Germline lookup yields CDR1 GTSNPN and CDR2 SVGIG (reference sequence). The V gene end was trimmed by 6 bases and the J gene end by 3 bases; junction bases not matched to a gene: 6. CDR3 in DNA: TGTGCCTGTATCCCGGACAGGGGCTACGAGCAGTACTTC. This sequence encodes CACIPDRGYEQYF. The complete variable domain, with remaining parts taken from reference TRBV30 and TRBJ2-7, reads SQTIHQWPATLVQPVGSPLSLECTVEGTSNPNLYWYRQAAGRGLQLLFYSVGIGQISSEVPQNLSASRPQDRQFILSSKKLLLSDSGFYLCACIPDRGYEQYFGPGTRLTVT.

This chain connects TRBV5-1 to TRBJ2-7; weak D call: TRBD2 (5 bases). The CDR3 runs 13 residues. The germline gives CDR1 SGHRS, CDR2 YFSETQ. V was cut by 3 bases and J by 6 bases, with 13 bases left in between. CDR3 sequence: CASSSERGGEQYF. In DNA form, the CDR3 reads TGCGCCAGCAGCTCGGAAAGAGGAGGCGAGCAGTACTTC.

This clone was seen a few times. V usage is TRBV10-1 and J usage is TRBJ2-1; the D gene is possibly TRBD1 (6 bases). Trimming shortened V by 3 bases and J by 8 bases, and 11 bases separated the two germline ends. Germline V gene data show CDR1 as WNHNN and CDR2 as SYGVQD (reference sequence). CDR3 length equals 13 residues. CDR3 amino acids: CASSEGGRDEQFF. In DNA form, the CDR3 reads TGCGCCAGCAGTGAAGGGGGTAGGGATGAGCAGTTCTTC.

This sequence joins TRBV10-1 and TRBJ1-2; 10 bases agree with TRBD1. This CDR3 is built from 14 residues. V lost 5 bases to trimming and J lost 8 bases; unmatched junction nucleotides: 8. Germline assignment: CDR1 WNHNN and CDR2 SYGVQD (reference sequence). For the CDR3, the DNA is TGCGCCAGCAGTTCCGGGACAGGGGATCGGGGCTACACCTTC. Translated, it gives CASSSGTGDRGYTF.

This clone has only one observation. DNA for the CDR3: TGTGCCAGCAGCTCTAGCGGGGGGGCCGAGAATGAGCAGTTCTTC. Translated, it gives CASSSSGGAENEQFF. The chain carries TRBV2 and TRBJ2-1; 12 positions match TRBD2. Germline V gene sequence: CDR1 SNHLY, CDR2 FYNNEI. The V segment lost 6 bases and the J segment 7 bases; nucleotides outside the gene matches: 7. The length of the CDR3 is 15 residues. Supplemented by reference TRBV2 and TRBJ2-1, the full variable domain reads EPEVTQTPSHQVTQMGQEVILRCVPISNHLYFYWYRQILGQKVEFLVSFYNNEISEKSEIFDDQFSVERPDGSNFTLKIRSTKLEDSAMYFCASSSSGGAENEQFFGPGTRLTVL.